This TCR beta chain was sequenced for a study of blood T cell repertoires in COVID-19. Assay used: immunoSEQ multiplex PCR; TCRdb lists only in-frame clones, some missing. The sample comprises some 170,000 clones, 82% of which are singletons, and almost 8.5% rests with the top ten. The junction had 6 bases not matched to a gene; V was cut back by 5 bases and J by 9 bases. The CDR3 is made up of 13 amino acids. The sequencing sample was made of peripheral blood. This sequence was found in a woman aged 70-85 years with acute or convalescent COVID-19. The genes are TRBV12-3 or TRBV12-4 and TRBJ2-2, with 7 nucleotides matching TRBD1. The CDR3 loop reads CASSLPTGRELFF. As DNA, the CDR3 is TGTGCCAGCAGTCTCCCGACAGGGCGGGAGCTGTTTTTT.